The 14 T cell receptor beta chains reported below all come from one sample, sequenced in a study of T cells after yellow fever vaccination. MiXCR was run by TCRdb on the 5' RACE reads, yielding one entry per CDR3 protein. The sample records about 320,000 distinct CDR3 sequences, roughly an eighth being singletons. The sequences come from CD4+ T cells sorted from PBMCs, collected 15 days after the yellow fever booster vaccination. The receptor source for this set is a young man who received the YFV17D yellow fever vaccine.

At least ten counts were recorded for this clonotype. The J gene is TRBJ2-1, the V gene TRBV18; D possibly uses TRBD1 or TRBD2 (5 bases each). The CDR3 is made up of 17 amino acids. The V end lost 3 bases, the J end lost 4 bases, and 19 bases lay between the germline ends. The germline V gene has CDR1 KGHSH and CDR2 LQKENI. For the CDR3, the DNA is TGTGCCAGCTCACCCGAGGGACGGTCGAAGAGGTACAATGAGCAGTTCTTC. This codes for CASSPEGRSKRYNEQFF. Complete variable domain (other parts from reference TRBV18 and TRBJ2-1): NAGVMQNPRHLVRRRGQEARLRCSPMKGHSHVYWYRQLPEEGLKFMVYLQKENIIDESGMPKERFSAEFPKEGPSILRIQQVVRGDSAAYFCASSPEGRSKRYNEQFFGPGTRLTVL.

This clonotype was observed a few times. V usage is TRBV25-1 and J usage is TRBJ1-2; 7 bases fit TRBD1. The CDR3 has 14 amino acids. Per the germline V gene, CDR1 is MGHDK and CDR2 is SYGVNS. The V gene end was trimmed by 4 bases and the J gene end by 2 bases; junction bases not matched to a gene: 4. The CDR3: CASSGDRANYGYTF. CDR3 bases: TGTGCCAGCAGTGGTGACAGGGCCAACTATGGCTACACCTTC.

This clonotype was picked up a small number of times. The chain joins TRBV6-5 to TRBJ2-1; D is perhaps TRBD1 (8 bases). In germline, CDR1 is MNHEY, CDR2 SVGAGI. The CDR3 is made up of 15 amino acids. V was pared by 4 bases and J by 3 bases, with 13 bases between. As DNA, the CDR3 is TGTGCCAGCAGTTTTACAGGGGGGGTCTACAATGAGCAGTTCTTC. This sequence encodes CASSFTGGVYNEQFF.

This clonotype was seen a few times. The gene calls are TRBV7-9 and TRBJ1-6, with 9 bases aligning to TRBD1. CDR1 SEHNR and CDR2 FQNEAQ come from the germline V gene (reference sequence). Unmatched junction bases numbered 7, after V lost 4 bases and J lost 9 bases. The CDR3 is 15 amino acids. CDR3 sequence: CASSSPGQGVSPLHF. The CDR3 coding sequence is TGTGCCAGCAGCTCTCCGGGACAGGGCGTTTCACCCCTCCACTTT.

In this sample, this clonotype turned up a few times. The chain combines TRBV6-1 with TRBJ2-7; either TRBD1 or TRBD2 may supply D (5 bases each). In germline, CDR1 is MNHNS, CDR2 SASEGT. CDR3 length equals 14 residues. V was trimmed by 6 bases and J by 3 bases, leaving 15 bases between them. CDR3 sequence (DNA): TGTGCCAGCAGGACGGGACCGGCATACTACGAGCAGTACGTC. This gives the protein CASRTGPAYYEQYV.

This rearrangement joins TRBV15 to TRBJ2-3; TRBD1 is a possible D gene (5 bases). The CDR3 has 15 residues. In germline, CDR1 is LNHNV, CDR2 YYDKDF (reference sequence). Trimming pared 3 bases from V and 2 bases from J, leaving 12 bases between. CDR3 residues: CATSSYRRLTDTQYF. Here the CDR3 DNA reads TGTGCCACCAGCAGCTACAGGAGACTCACAGATACGCAGTATTTT.

The CDR3 sequence: CASSLVSWVGNTIYF. The DNA of the CDR3 is TGTGCCAGCAGCTTAGTATCCTGGGTTGGAAACACCATATATTTT. The chain is built from TRBV7-2 and TRBJ1-3; unclear D gene. In germline, CDR1 is SGHTA, CDR2 FQGNSA. Trimming left V 1 base short and J 3 bases short, with 10 bases between. CDR3 size: 15 residues. The entire variable domain, with the rest obtained from reference TRBV7-2 and TRBJ1-3, is as follows: GAGVSQSPSNKVTEKGKDVELRCDPISGHTALYWYRQSLGQGLEFLIYFQGNSAPDKSGLPSDRFSAERTGGSVSTLTIQRTQQEDSAVYLCASSLVSWVGNTIYFGEGSWLTVV.

This clonotype was counted at least ten times. The V call is TRBV7-2, the J call TRBJ2-3; D is tentatively TRBD1 or TRBD2 (5 bases each). The CDR3 loop spans 16 amino acids. CDR1 is SGHTA and CDR2 is FQGNSA in the germline V gene. V dropped 5 bases and J dropped 5 bases, with 20 bases sitting between them. CDR3 region: CASSPPGRSPKDTQYF. In nucleotides, the CDR3 is TGTGCCAGCAGCCCCCCGGGACGCTCCCCCAAAGATACGCAGTATTTT.

This clonotype was counted between two and nine times. This chain links TRBV9 with TRBJ2-7; no clear D gene. V lost 4 bases to trimming and J lost 5 bases, with 19 bases between them. Per the germline V gene, CDR1 is SGDLS and CDR2 is YYNGEE. This CDR3 contains 15 residues. The CDR3 reads CASSNQEVVGDEQYF. In DNA, the CDR3 is TGTGCCAGCAGCAATCAGGAAGTGGTTGGGGACGAGCAGTACTTC.

This clonotype has ten or more counts. This chain connects TRBV5-4 to TRBJ1-2; 8 nucleotides match TRBD1. With V trimmed by 0 bases and J by 6 bases, 7 bases remained unmatched. Germline V lookup: CDR1 SGHNT, CDR2 YYREEE (reference sequence). This CDR3 is built from 15 residues. CDR3 nucleotides: TGTGCCAGCAGCTTGGAATCCAGGGGGCGAAATGGCTACACCTTC. The encoded protein is CASSLESRGRNGYTF.

The rearrangement links TRBV29-1 to TRBJ1-1; D is ambiguous. Germline V gene lookup returns CDR1 SQVTM and CDR2 ANQGSEA. With 4 bases removed from V and 1 base from J, the gap between germline ends came to 10 bases. This CDR3 region has 13 residues. The CDR3 spells CSVGEEPNTEAFF. DNA for the CDR3: TGCAGCGTTGGGGAGGAGCCGAACACTGAAGCTTTCTTT.

With respect to this clonotype: This may stem from a read error, because a much larger clone lies one nucleotide away. V usage is TRBV7-3 and J usage is TRBJ2-3; D not resolved. V shed 1 base and J shed 2 bases, with 7 bases lying between them. CDR3 length: 14 amino acids. Germline CDR1 and CDR2: SGHTA and FQGTGA. CDR3 nucleotides: TGTGCCAGCAGCTTAATGCAGACCACAGATACGCAGTATTTT. Translated, it gives CASSLMQTTDTQYF.

This clonotype showed up just a few times. V usage is TRBV7-9 and J usage is TRBJ2-1, with 7 nucleotides matching TRBD1. This CDR3 has 15 amino acids. Germline loops: CDR1 SEHNR, CDR2 FQNEAQ (reference sequence). With V trimmed by 4 bases and J by 6 bases, 9 bases remained unmatched. CDR3 nucleotide sequence: TGTGCCAGCAGCTCACAGGGGATATCGGTCAATGAGCAGTTCTTC. Translating gives CASSSQGISVNEQFF.

The chain links TRBV4-1 to TRBJ1-2; the D is unclear. Germline loops: CDR1 MGHRA, CDR2 YSYEKL. The CDR3 spans 13 residues. V lost 4 bases and J 2 bases, leaving 8 bases between the germline ends. The CDR3 loop is CASSRSENYGYTF. The CDR3 DNA is TGCGCCAGCAGCCGGAGCGAAAACTATGGCTACACCTTC.